The 24 T cell receptor beta chains below were found in one sample sequenced in a study of blood T cell repertoires in COVID-19. Produced via immunoSEQ multiplex PCR; TCRdb's table is partial and in-frame only. This table has about 300,000 clones, about 87% appearing once. The material sequenced was peripheral blood. These receptors all come from a man aged 65 to 85 with acute or convalescent COVID-19.

The chain links TRBV4-3 to TRBJ2-1, with D perhaps matching TRBD2 (6 bases). The CDR3 is made up of 15 amino acids. Germline V lookup: CDR1 LGHNA, CDR2 YSLEER. V was shortened by 1 base and J by 8 bases, with 15 bases between the two germline ends. CDR3 loop: CASSQGFAGLDEQFF. The CDR3 DNA reads as TGCGCCAGCAGCCAAGGGTTTGCGGGGCTAGATGAGCAGTTCTTC.

The J gene is TRBJ1-6, the V gene TRBV5-1; 9 bases match TRBD1. Germline CDR1 reads SGHRS; CDR2 reads YFSETQ. The CDR3 runs 16 residues. V lost 4 bases and J lost 6; bases outside the gene matches: 8. CDR3 DNA sequence: TGCGCCAGCAGCATCGGGACAGGGATTGGTAATTCACCCCTCCACTTT. It specifies CASSIGTGIGNSPLHF.

The chain joins TRBV11-2 to TRBJ2-7, with 7 nucleotides matching TRBD2. With V trimmed by 6 bases and J by 11 bases, 19 bases remained unmatched. CDR1 SGHAT and CDR2 FQNNGV come from the germline V gene. This CDR3 is 15 amino acids long. As DNA, the CDR3 is TGTGCCAGCAGGACGGGACTACCAATACCTACGAGGGAGTACTTC. It yields the protein CASRTGLPIPTREYF.

The V and J genes are TRBV28 and TRBJ2-2; 9 nucleotides line up with TRBD1. The length of the CDR3 is 15 residues. Per the germline V gene, CDR1 is MDHEN and CDR2 is SYDVKM. V was clipped by 6 bases and J by 7 bases; unmatched bases: 9. Written as DNA, the CDR3 is TGTGCCAGCAGCGTCTGGGACAGGGCTATCGGGGAGCTGTTTTTT. Protein: CASSVWDRAIGELFF.

This clone is a singleton in its sample. V gene TRBV3-1 (or the pseudogene TRBV3-2) combines with J gene TRBJ1-6; D uncertain. CDR3 length: 12 amino acids. Germline CDR1 LGHDT, CDR2 YNNKEL (reference sequence). V was clipped by 3 bases and J by 10 bases, with 7 bases between them. The CDR3, as DNA: TGTGCCAGCAGCCACAGGTCCTCACCCCTCCACTTT. Translation gives CASSHRSSPLHF.

The chain has TRBV6-2 or TRBV6-3 and TRBJ2-5; 8 bases map to TRBD1. V was pared by 2 bases and J by 1 base, with 6 bases of the junction left unmatched. The germline V gene encodes CDR1 MNHEY and CDR2 SVGEGT. This CDR3 is built from 16 residues. The CDR3 bases are TGTGCCAGCAGTTACGGAGACAGGGGCTTCCAAGAGACCCAGTACTTC. Translated, it gives CASSYGDRGFQETQYF.

This clone was recorded only once. The rearrangement uses TRBV18 and TRBJ2-2, with 9 nucleotides matching TRBD2. The germline V gene has CDR1 KGHSH and CDR2 LQKENI. CDR3 length: 15 residues. Trimming at V came to 2 bases and at J to 6 bases, leaving 4 bases not matched to a gene. CDR3 sequence (DNA): TGTGCCAGCTCACCAACCGGGACTAGCTCCGGGGAGCTGTTTTTT. It translates to CASSPTGTSSGELFF.

This sequence joins TRBV7-2 and TRBJ1-3; maybe TRBD1 (5 bases). Germline V gene lookup returns CDR1 SGHTA and CDR2 FQGNSA. The CDR3 runs to 16 residues. Trimming took off 5 bases at V and 4 bases at J, with 18 bases between the two ends. This chain's CDR3 is CASSEGRVGPGNTIYF. The CDR3 coding sequence is TGTGCCAGCAGCGAAGGCAGGGTTGGGCCCGGAAACACCATATATTTT.

The chain uses TRBV30 and TRBJ1-2; D is ambiguous. Germline loops: CDR1 GTSNPN, CDR2 SVGIG (reference sequence). This CDR3 comprises 14 residues. CDR3 amino acids: CVAVGILSNYGYTF. The DNA for the CDR3 is TGTGTAGCCGTCGGGATACTATCTAACTATGGCTACACCTTC.

This sequence joins TRBV10-3 and TRBJ2-1; 7 nucleotides line up with TRBD2. J gave up 4 bases and V 4 bases, and 4 bases lay outside the gene matches. The germline V gene has CDR1 ENHRY and CDR2 SYGVKD. This CDR3 has 14 amino acids. The CDR3 DNA sequence: TGTGCCATCAGTGCCCGGGGGGTTTACAATGAGCAGTTCTTC. Encoded protein: CAISARGVYNEQFF.

The chain employs TRBV6-2 or TRBV6-3 and TRBJ1-1, with D perhaps TRBD1 (5 bases). This CDR3 region has 12 residues. Germline V gives CDR1 MNHEY, CDR2 SVGEGT. V lost 6 bases and J lost 4, with 9 bases in between. The CDR3 spells CASSWGGTEAFF. The CDR3 bases are TGTGCCAGCAGCTGGGGGGGCACTGAAGCTTTCTTT.

This sequence joins TRBV6-5 and TRBJ2-1, with 7 bases aligning to TRBD1. CDR1 is MNHEY, CDR2 SVGAGI, per germline. The CDR3 has 13 residues. Unmatched junction bases numbered 4, after V lost 7 bases and J lost 4 bases. The chain's CDR3 is CASNRDRYNEQFF. In DNA, the CDR3 is TGTGCCAGCAATCGGGACAGATACAATGAGCAGTTCTTC.

V is TRBV30 and J is TRBJ1-3, with D unresolved. Germline CDR1 and CDR2: GTSNPN and SVGIG (reference sequence). V lost 3 bases to trimming and J lost 2 bases, with 5 bases between them. This CDR3 region has 12 residues. The CDR3 coding sequence is TGTGCCTGGAGGGGCGCTGGAAACACCATATATTTT. It translates to CAWRGAGNTIYF.

This clone appeared a few times. The chain links TRBV6-2 or TRBV6-3 to TRBJ1-6; TRBD1 agrees at 7 bases. CDR3 length: 18 amino acids. The V gene's germline CDR1 is MNHEY and CDR2 SVGEGT. Trimming removed 2 bases from V and 0 bases from J; junction bases left unmatched: 7. As DNA, the CDR3 is TGTGCCAGCAGTTACCCTACAGGGGAGAGCTCCTATAATTCACCCCTCCACTTT. It codes for CASSYPTGESSYNSPLHF.

This CDR3 reads CASSQGHYGYTF. The CDR3, as DNA: TGTGCCAGCAGTCAGGGCCACTATGGCTACACCTTC. This rearrangement joins TRBV6-5 to TRBJ1-2; D is possibly TRBD1 (5 bases). V lost 5 bases to trimming and J lost 3 bases, with 7 bases between them. This CDR3 has 12 residues. Germline CDR1 MNHEY, CDR2 SVGAGI.

The rearrangement uses TRBV7-8 and TRBJ2-5; D is possibly TRBD1 (5 bases). The V and J ends lost 3 bases and 5 bases respectively, with 13 bases between them. CDR3 size: 14 residues. CDR1 is SGHVS and CDR2 is FQNEAQ in the germline V gene. CDR3 bases: TGTGCCAGCAGCTTTAGCCCAGGGAAGGAGACCCAGTACTTC. Amino acid sequence: CASSFSPGKETQYF.

This chain connects TRBV3-1 (or the pseudogene TRBV3-2) to TRBJ1-2; the D gene is possibly TRBD1 (5 bases). V lost 4 bases and J 3 bases, leaving 18 bases between the germline ends. CDR1 LGHDT and CDR2 YNNKEL come from the germline V gene (reference sequence). The CDR3 is 16 residues long. CDR3 DNA: TGTGCCAGCAGCCCCTCGGGGGGAAGAAACTACTATGGCTACACCTTC. It translates to CASSPSGGRNYYGYTF.

The rearrangement uses TRBV30 and TRBJ1-2, with 9 bases matching TRBD1. CDR1 is GTSNPN, CDR2 SVGIG, per germline (reference sequence). The CDR3 totals 13 residues. The V and J ends lost 3 bases and 8 bases, in that order; junction bases with no gene match: 7. The CDR3 nucleotides are TGTGCCTGGAGCGCCGGGACAGGGCACGGCTACACCTTC. Protein product: CAWSAGTGHGYTF.

This sequence joins TRBV25-1 and TRBJ2-2, with 8 bases fitting TRBD1. V was clipped by 5 bases and J by 5 bases; unmatched bases: 1. The CDR3 has 13 amino acids. From germline, CDR1 is MGHDK and CDR2 SYGVNS. CDR3 protein: CASSRQGTGELFF. The CDR3 DNA follows: TGTGCCAGCAGTAGACAGGGGACCGGGGAGCTGTTTTTT.

V and J are TRBV5-1 and TRBJ2-5; TRBD2 agrees at 10 bases. Germline V gives CDR1 SGHRS, CDR2 YFSETQ. With V trimmed by 4 bases and J by 1 base, 7 bases remained unmatched. This CDR3 is built from 16 residues. In DNA, the CDR3 is TGCGCCAGCAGCCCGATACTAGCGGGGAGCCAAGAGACCCAGTACTTC. It codes for CASSPILAGSQETQYF.

The chain recombines TRBV6-5 with TRBJ1-1; a possible D gene is TRBD1 (5 bases). From germline, CDR1 is MNHEY and CDR2 SVGAGI. The ends were cut back, 6 bases at V and 3 bases at J, with 11 bases in the middle. The CDR3 contains 13 residues. CDR3 amino acids: CASSLMTDTEAFF. CDR3 DNA: TGTGCCAGCAGCTTGATGACAGACACTGAAGCTTTCTTT.

V gene TRBV4-3 combines with J gene TRBJ1-3; TRBD1 is a possible D gene (5 bases). Trimming shortened V by 0 bases and J by 0 bases, and 6 bases separated the two germline ends. The CDR3 is 15 residues long. Germline lookup yields CDR1 LGHNA and CDR2 YSLEER. CDR3 region: CASSQETASGNTIYF. Written as DNA, the CDR3 is TGCGCCAGCAGCCAAGAGACAGCCTCTGGAAACACCATATATTTT.

The gene calls are TRBV19 and TRBJ1-2; D possibly corresponds to TRBD1 (6 bases). This CDR3 is built from 13 residues. Trimming stripped 6 bases from V and 6 bases from J, with 14 bases between. Germline-derived CDR1 and CDR2 are LNHDA and SQIVND (reference sequence). DNA for the CDR3: TGTGCCAGTAGCAACAGGGTATTGGATGGCTACACCTTC. Amino acids: CASSNRVLDGYTF.

The chain is built from TRBV10-3 and TRBJ2-2; 10 nucleotides line up with TRBD2. V shed 2 bases, J shed 4 bases, and the junction held 7 bases outside the gene matches. Germline assignment: CDR1 ENHRY and CDR2 SYGVKD. The CDR3 contains 17 residues. CDR3 protein: CAISEGSGRRGTGELFF. The CDR3, as DNA: TGTGCCATCAGTGAGGGTAGCGGGAGGCGAGGCACCGGGGAGCTGTTTTTT.